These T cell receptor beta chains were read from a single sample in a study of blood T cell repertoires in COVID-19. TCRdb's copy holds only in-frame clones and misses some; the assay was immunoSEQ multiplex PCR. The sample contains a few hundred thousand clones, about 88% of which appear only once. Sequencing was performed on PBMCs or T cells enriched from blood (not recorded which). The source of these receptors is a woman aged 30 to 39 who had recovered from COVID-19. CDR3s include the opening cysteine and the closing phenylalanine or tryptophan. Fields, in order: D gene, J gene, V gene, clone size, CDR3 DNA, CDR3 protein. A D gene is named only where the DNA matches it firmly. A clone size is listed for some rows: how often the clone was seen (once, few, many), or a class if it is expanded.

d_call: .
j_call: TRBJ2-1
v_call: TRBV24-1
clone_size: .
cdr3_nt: TGTGCCACCAGTGACCAGGACTGGGGACTTTCCTACAATGAGCAGTTCTTC
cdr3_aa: CATSDQDWGLSYNEQFF

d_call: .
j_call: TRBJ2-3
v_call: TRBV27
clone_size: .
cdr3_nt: TGTGCCAGCAGTTTACGGCGGGGACGCACAGATACGCAGTATTTT
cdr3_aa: CASSLRRGRTDTQYF

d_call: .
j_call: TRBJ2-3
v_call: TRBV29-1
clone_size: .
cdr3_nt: TGCAGCGTTCTTCTAGCAGGCGGTACGCAGTATTTT
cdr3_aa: CSVLLAGGTQYF

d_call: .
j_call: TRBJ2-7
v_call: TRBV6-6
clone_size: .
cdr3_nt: TGTGCCAGCAGTCCCCAGGGTTACGAGCAGTACTTC
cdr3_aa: CASSPQGYEQYF

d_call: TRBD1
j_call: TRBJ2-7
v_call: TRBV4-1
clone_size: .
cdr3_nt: TGCGCCAGCAGCCAATTAATCTCCGGGACAGGGGCTTACGAGCAGTACTTC
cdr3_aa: CASSQLISGTGAYEQYF

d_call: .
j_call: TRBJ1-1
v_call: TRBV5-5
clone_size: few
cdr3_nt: TGTGCCTCCTCCCGAGGTCGGCCTATGAACACTGAAGCTTTCTTT
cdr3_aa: CASSRGRPMNTEAFF

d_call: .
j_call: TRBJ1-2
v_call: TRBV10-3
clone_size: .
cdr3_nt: TGTGCCATCAGTACAGGGATCAACTATGGCTACACCTTC
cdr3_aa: CAISTGINYGYTF

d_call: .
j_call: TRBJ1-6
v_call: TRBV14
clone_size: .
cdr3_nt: TGTGCCAGCAGCTTGTCGGATTCACCCCTCCACTTT
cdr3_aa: CASSLSDSPLHF

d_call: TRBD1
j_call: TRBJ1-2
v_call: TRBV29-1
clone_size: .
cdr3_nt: TGCAGCGTTGAATCCGGGACAGGGGGCCGTGGCTACACCTTC
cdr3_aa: CSVESGTGGRGYTF

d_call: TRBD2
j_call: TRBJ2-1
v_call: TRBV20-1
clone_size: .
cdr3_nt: TGCAGTGCTAGGGCTTGGGGGGGGGAGTTCTTC
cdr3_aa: CSARAWGGEFF

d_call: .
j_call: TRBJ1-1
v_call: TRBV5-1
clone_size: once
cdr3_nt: TGCGCCAGCAGCTTGTCATCAGGGACTACTGAAGCTTTCTTT
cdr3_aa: CASSLSSGTTEAFF

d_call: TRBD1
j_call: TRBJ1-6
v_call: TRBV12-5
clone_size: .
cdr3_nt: TGTGCTAGTGGTCCAAACCGACAGGGGAATTCACCCCTCCACTTT
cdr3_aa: CASGPNRQGNSPLHF

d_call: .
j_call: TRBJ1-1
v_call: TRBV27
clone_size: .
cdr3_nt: TGTGCCAGCAGTTTATCCGGGGGAAGGGCTTTCTTT
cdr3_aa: CASSLSGGRAFF

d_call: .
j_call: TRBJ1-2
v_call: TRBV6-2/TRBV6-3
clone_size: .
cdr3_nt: TGTGCCAGCAGTCCGATAGACAGCTTAAGTCAGAGCTACACCTTC
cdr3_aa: CASSPIDSLSQSYTF

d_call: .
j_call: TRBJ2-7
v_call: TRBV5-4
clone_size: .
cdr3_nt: TGTGCCAGCAGCTCCCCCGCAGCGGGTTCCTACGAGCAGTACTTC
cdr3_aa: CASSSPAAGSYEQYF

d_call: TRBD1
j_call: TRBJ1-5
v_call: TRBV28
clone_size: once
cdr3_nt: TGTGCCAGCATTCTAAGCGGAGGGGGCTTGGGGTTTCAGCCCCAGCATTTT
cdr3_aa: CASILSGGGLGFQPQHF

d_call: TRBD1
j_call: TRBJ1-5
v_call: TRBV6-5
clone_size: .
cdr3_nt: TGTGCCAGTGGGACGAAAGGGGGCCTAGAGCCCCAGCATTTT
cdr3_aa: CASGTKGGLEPQHF